This T cell receptor (beta chain) was recorded in a study of tumor and adjacent non-tumor tissue in lung cancer. The library came from three nested PCR rounds adapted from ARM-PCR protocols. TCRdb fed the multiplex PCR reads into MiXCR, producing one record per CDR3 protein. This table has around 99,000 distinct CDR3 sequences, about 61% appearing once. No cell sorting was done before RNA was extracted from the tissue. More than 3 cm separated this lung sample from the edge of the tumor. This clonotype was seen at least ten times. The sample comprised distant non-tumor lung tissue. The sequence was collected from a man in his 60s with non-small cell lung cancer.

CDR3 region: CASSAPLSSLFF. The CDR3 DNA follows: TGTGCCAGCAGCGCTCCTTTGAGTTCACTGTTCTTC. V usage is TRBV28 and J usage is TRBJ2-1; D not certain. Deletions cut 6 bases from V and 15 bases from J, with 18 bases between. The V gene's germline CDR1 is MDHEN and CDR2 SYDVKM. This CDR3 contains 12 residues.